This T cell receptor (beta chain) was captured by sequencing in a study of blood T cells in healthy people across ages. After removal of 3 bases from V and 0 bases from J, the junction contained 2 bases not matched to a gene. CDR1 and CDR2 from the germline V gene are ENHRY and SYGVKD. The CDR3 has 15 amino acids. Together with a sample-barcoded 5' primer, a J-beta primer mix was included in a second PCR lasting roughly 6 to 12 cycles. MiXCR was run by TCRdb on the 5' RACE reads, yielding one entry per CDR3 protein. The repertoire holds 450,000 to 700,000 distinct CDR3 sequences, 25% to 30% seen once, with around 18% in the top ten.

Sequencing was performed on blood. V and J are TRBV10-3 and TRBJ1-1; 9 bases map to TRBD1. The receptor's source is a woman in her 70s in good health. CDR3 in amino acids: CAISEGQGLNTEAFF. The CDR3 DNA follows: TGTGCCATCAGTGAAGGACAGGGGCTGAACACTGAAGCTTTCTTT.